This T cell receptor beta chain derives from a study of T cells in Graves' hyperthyroidism and ophthalmopathy (dated by TCRdb to between 2019 and 2020). About the investigation overall: Peripheral blood samples were taken at the time of initial diagnosis, prior to any treatment. The paper reports TCR Vbeta CDR3 sequencing of over 130 peripheral blood samples: approximately 43 ophthalmopathy, about 75 hyperthyroidism and around 17 progressor patients. The study also compared thyroid tissue and blood T-cell repertoires from about six Graves' hyperthyroidism patients. After blood sampling, hyperthyroidism patients were treated with methimazole at a starting dose of 30 mg daily, and ophthalmopathy patients were treated with high-dose intravenous methylprednisolone. A discovery cohort of around 100 patients, 43 with Graves' ophthalmopathy and 55 to 60 with stable Graves' hyperthyroidism, was used to find distinguishing TCR V-J signatures. The 100 or so discovery patients were randomly split 7:3 into training and test sets. Prospective prediction of ophthalmopathy was tested in an independent validation cohort of 18 to 20 hyperthyroidism patients and approximately 17 patients who later progressed to ophthalmopathy. Summary of the overall study and its limitations: In validation, progression to ophthalmopathy was predicted by the model with nearly 71% sensitivity and under 85% specificity, a median of around 6.5 months before onset. A 13 V-J signature model separated ophthalmopathy from stable hyperthyroidism, with over 85% sensitivity and approximately 81% specificity in cross-validation and 80%/75% in testing. No statistical method was used to fix the sample size in advance, and group allocation was not hidden from the investigators. Most expanded thyroid clonotypes (frequency above 0.001) were also detected in blood, suggesting blood repertoires may reflect thyroid immune responses.

Amplification of TCR beta CDR3 regions was carried out from RNA transcripts. For the first round of RT-PCR on the TCR CDR3, the HTBI primer set was used together with the Qiagen OneStep RT-PCR kit. The libraries were constructed in a second round of multiplex PCR and then size-selected and purified. Sequencing of the libraries was done on an Illumina HiSeq2000 using paired-end 100 bp reads. As for how the authors treated the data: Raw data were processed with SOAPnuke, discarding reads with adapters, uncalled bases, mean Phred below 15, or no exact constant-primer or identifier match. COPE v1.2.5 was used to merge the high-quality paired reads, and each unique nucleotide sequence was defined as a clonotype. MiTCR v1.1 was used to align the clonotypes against IMGT TRBV, TRBD and TRBJ reference segments. Only V-J combinations with frequency above 0.0001, covering about 99% of repertoires, were analysed. A TCS score was defined as the ratio of F50 (clonal expansion) to E x V (chaos), with BLOSUM62-based TCRdist applied between CDR3 peptides within each V-J. Welch's t-statistics and random forest reduced roughly 540 V-J features to 10 to 15, which were used in a naive Bayes classifier (R e1071). TCRdb trimmed the raw reads at Q25, called clones with MiXCR and kept productive beta chains. Every distinct CDR3 protein forms one entry, paired with its most common genes and DNA. The V and J calls reflect TCRdb's pipeline rather than the authors' work. The sample yields fewer than 350,000 distinct CDR3 sequences; approximately 18% were counted once. The ten largest clones represent about 49% of the sample.

Only one count was recorded for this clonotype. Its target antigen remains unknown. Just one base apart from a much larger clone, this may be a read error. Stable Graves' hyperthyroidism was defined as the absence of progression to ophthalmopathy over 18 months of follow-up. Hyperthyroidism patients were newly diagnosed, had a disease duration of under 2 months, and were aged 18 to 65 years. Exclusion was applied to patients with uncontrolled infections, other autoimmune diseases, pregnancy or lactation. Diagnoses were based on clinical symptoms, serum thyroxine and TRAb, thyroid ultrasound and orbital computed tomography. Ficoll-Paque density gradient centrifugation was used to isolate PBMCs from around 10 ml of fresh peripheral blood. Total RNA was extracted using Trizol reagent, and RNA quality was assessed on an Agilent 2100 Bioanalyzer. V is clipped by 0 bases and J by 6 bases, and the sequence between their germline boundaries is 12 bases long. The CDR3 holds 15 amino acids from the cysteine to the phenylalanine. The kept DNA is CDR3 alone, 45 bases in frame from the first base.

The V and J segments used are TRBV12-3 or TRBV12-4 and TRBJ2-1, and the D gene may be TRBD1, 6 bases matching. The clonotype comes from a woman aged 50 to 60 with Graves' hyperthyroidism. The sequenced material came from blood. CDR3 reads: CASSLAGALGNEQFF. The DNA sequence is given as TGTGCCAGCAGTTTAGCGGGGGCCTTGGGCAATGAGCAGTTCTTC.